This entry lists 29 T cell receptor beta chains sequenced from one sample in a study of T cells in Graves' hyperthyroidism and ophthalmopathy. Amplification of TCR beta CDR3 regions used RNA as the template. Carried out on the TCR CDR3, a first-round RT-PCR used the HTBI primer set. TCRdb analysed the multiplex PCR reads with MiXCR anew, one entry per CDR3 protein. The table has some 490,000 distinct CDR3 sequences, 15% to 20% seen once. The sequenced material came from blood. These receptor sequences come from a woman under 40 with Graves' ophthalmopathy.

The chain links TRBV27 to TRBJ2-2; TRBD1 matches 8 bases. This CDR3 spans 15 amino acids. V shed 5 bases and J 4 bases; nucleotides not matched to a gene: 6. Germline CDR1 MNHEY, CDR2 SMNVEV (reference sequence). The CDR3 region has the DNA TGTGCCAGCAGTCTTCACAGGGGGAGCACCGGGGAGCTGTTTTTT. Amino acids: CASSLHRGSTGELFF.

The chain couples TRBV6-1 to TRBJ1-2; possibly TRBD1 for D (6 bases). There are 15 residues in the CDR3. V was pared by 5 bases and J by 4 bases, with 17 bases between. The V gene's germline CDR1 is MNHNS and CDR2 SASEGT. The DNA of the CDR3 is TGTGCCAGCAGTTCGATCTCAGAGGACAGCTATGGCTACACCTTC. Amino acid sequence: CASSSISEDSYGYTF.

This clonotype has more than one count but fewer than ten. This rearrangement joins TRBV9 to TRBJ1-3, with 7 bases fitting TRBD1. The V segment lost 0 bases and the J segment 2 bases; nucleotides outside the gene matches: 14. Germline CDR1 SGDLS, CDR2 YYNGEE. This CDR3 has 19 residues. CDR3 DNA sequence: TGTGCCAGCAGCGTAGAGGCAGGGGGGCCACATCGGACTGGAAACACCATATATTTT. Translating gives CASSVEAGGPHRTGNTIYF.

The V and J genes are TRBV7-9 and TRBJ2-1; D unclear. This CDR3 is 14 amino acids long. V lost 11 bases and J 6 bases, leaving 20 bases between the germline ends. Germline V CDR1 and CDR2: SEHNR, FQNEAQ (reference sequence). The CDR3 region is CAGTPSNSFNEQFF. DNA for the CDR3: TGTGCCGGCACCCCATCAAACAGCTTCAATGAGCAGTTCTTC.

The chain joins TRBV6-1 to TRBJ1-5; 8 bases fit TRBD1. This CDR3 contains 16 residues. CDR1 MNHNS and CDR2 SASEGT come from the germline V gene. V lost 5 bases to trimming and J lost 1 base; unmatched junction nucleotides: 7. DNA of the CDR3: TGTGCCAGCAGTTTGCAGACAGGGGCCAGCAATCAGCCCCAGCATTTT. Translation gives CASSLQTGASNQPQHF.

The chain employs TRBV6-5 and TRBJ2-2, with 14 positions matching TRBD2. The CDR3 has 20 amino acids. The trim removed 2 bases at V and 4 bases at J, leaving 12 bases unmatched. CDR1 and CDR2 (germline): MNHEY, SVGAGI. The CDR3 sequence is CASSYAAGTSGSGSTGELFF. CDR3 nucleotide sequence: TGTGCCAGCAGTTACGCCGCCGGGACTAGCGGGAGCGGATCCACCGGGGAGCTGTTTTTT.

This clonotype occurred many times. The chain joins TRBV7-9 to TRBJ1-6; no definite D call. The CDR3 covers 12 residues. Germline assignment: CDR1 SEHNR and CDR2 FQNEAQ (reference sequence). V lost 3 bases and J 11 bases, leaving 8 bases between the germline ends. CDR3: CASSFEAPPLHF. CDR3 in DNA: TGTGCCAGCAGCTTTGAGGCCCCACCCCTCCACTTT.

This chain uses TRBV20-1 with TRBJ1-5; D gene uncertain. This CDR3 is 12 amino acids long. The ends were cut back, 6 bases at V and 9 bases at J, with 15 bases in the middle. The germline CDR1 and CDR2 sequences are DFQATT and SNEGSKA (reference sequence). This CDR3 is CSAGRNAGPQHF. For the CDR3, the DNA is TGCAGTGCCGGACGGAACGCAGGGCCCCAGCATTTT.

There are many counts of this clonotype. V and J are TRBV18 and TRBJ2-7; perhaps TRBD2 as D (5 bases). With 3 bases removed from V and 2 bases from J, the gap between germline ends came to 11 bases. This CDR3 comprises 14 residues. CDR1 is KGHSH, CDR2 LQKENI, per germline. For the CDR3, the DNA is TGTGCCAGCTCACCCATTAGCGAACCCTACGAGCAGTACTTC. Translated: CASSPISEPYEQYF.

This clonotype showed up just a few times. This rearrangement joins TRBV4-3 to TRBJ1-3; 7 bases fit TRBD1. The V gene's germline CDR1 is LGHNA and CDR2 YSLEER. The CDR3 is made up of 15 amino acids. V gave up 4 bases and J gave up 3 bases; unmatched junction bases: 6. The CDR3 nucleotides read TGCGCCAGCAGCCCAACAGGGGAGAGTGGAAACACCATATATTTT. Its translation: CASSPTGESGNTIYF.

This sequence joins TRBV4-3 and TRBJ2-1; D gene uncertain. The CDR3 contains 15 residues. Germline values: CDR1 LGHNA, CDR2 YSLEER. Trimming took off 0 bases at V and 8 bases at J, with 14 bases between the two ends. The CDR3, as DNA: TGCGCCAGCAGCCAAGACACCGTCCTAGGGTATGAGCAGTTCTTC. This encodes CASSQDTVLGYEQFF.

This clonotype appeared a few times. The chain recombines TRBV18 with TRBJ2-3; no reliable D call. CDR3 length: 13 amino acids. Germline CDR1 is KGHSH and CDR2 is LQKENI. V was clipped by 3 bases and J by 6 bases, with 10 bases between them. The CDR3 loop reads CASSPGSLDTQYF. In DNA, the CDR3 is TGTGCCAGCTCACCGGGTAGTCTCGATACGCAGTATTTT.

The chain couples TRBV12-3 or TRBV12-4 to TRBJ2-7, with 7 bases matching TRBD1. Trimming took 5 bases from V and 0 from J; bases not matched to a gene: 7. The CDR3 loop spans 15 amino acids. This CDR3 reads CASSPRQGPSYEQYF. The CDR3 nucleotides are TGTGCCAGCAGTCCCCGACAGGGTCCCTCCTACGAGCAGTACTTC.

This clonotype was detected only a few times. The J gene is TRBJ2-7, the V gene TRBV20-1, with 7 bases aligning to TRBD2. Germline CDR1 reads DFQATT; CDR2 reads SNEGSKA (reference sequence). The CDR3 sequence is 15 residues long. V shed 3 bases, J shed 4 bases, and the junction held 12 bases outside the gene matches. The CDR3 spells CSASDLAGSPYEQYF. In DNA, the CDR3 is TGCAGTGCTAGTGATTTAGCGGGTTCCCCATACGAGCAGTACTTC.

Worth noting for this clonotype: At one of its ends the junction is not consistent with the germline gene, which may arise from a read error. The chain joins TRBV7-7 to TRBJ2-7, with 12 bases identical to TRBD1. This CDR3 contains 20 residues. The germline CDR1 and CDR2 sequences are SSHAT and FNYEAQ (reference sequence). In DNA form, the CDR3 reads TGTGCTAGCAGCCACCGACCGGGACAGGGGGCGGTAGCGGAAGACTACGAGCAGTACTTC. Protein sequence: CASSHRPGQGAVAEDYEQYF. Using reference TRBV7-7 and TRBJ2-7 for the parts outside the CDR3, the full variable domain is GAGVSQSPRYKVTKRGQDVTLRCDPISSHATLYWYQQALGQGPEFLTYFNYEAQPDKSGLPSDRFSAERPEGSISTLTIQRTEQRDSAMYRCASSHRPGQGAVAEDYEQYFGPGTRLTVT.

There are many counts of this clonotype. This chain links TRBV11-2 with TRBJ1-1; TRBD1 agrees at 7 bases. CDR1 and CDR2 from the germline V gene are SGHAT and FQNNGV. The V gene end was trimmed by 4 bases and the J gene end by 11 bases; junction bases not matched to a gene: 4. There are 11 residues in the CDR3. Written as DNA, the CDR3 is TGTGCCAGCAGCTGGGGACAGAGTGCTTTCTTT. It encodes CASSWGQSAFF.

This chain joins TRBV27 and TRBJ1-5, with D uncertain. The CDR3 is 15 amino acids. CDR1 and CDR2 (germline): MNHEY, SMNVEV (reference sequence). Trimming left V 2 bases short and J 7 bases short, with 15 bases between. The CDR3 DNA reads TGTGCCAGCAGTTTACTAGACGGGAGTAGGCAGCCCCAGCATTTT. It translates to CASSLLDGSRQPQHF.

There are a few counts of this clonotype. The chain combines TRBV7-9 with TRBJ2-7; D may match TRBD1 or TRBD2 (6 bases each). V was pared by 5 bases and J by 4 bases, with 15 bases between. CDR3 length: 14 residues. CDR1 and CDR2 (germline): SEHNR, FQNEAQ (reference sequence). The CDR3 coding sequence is TGTGCCAGCAGCCCCCGACAGGAGGGATACGAGCAGTACTTC. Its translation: CASSPRQEGYEQYF.

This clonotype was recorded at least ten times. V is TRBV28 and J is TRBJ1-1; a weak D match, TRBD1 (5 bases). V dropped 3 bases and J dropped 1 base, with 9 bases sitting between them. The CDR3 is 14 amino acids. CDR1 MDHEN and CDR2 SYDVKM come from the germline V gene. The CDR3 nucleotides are TGTGCCAGCAGTTTCTTCGGGGCGAACACTGAAGCTTTCTTT. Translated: CASSFFGANTEAFF.

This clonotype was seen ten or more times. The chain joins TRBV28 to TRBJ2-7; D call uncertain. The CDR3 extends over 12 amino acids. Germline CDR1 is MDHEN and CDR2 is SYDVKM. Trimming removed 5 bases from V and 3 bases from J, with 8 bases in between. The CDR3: CASSVASYEQYF. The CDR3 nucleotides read TGTGCCAGCAGTGTCGCCAGCTACGAGCAGTACTTC.

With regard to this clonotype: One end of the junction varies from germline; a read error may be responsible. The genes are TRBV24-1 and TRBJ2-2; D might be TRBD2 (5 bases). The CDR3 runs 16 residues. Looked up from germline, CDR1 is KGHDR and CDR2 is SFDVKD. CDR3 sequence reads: CATSDLDGAGTGELLF. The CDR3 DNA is TGTGCCACCAGTGACCTGGACGGCGCCGGCACCGGGGAGCTGCTTTTT.

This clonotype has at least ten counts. The CDR3 loop reads CASSDFPQRGRSRETQYF. Here the CDR3 DNA reads TGTGCCAGCAGTGATTTTCCCCAGCGCGGGAGATCTAGGGAGACCCAGTACTTC. The chain is built from TRBV25-1 and TRBJ2-5; 7 bases line up with TRBD2. Germline assignment: CDR1 MGHDK and CDR2 SYGVNS. This CDR3 spans 18 amino acids. The V gene end was trimmed by 3 bases and the J gene end by 5 bases; junction bases not matched to a gene: 18.

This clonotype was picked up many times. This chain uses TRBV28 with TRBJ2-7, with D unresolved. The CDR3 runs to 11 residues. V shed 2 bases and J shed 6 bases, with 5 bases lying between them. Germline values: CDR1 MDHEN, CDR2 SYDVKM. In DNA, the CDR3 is TGTGCCAGCAGTTTACAATCCGAGCAGTACTTC. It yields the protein CASSLQSEQYF.

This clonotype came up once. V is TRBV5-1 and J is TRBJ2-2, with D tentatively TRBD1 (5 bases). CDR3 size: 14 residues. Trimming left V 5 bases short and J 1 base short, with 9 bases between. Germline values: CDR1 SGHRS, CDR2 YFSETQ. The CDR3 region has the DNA TGCGCCAGCAGTACAGGACAGAACACCGGGGAGCTGTTTTTT. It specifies CASSTGQNTGELFF.

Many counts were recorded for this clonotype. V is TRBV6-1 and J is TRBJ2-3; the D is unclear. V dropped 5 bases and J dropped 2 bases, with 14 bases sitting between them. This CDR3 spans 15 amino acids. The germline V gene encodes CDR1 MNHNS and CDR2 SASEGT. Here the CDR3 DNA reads TGTGCCAGCAGTCACGCCACCCCGTACACAGATACGCAGTATTTT. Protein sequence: CASSHATPYTDTQYF.

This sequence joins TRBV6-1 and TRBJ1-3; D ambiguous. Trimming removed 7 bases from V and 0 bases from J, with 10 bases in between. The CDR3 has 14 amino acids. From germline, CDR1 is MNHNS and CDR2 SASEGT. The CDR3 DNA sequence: TGTGCCAGCACGGATACGTACTCTGGAAACACCATATATTTT. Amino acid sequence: CASTDTYSGNTIYF.

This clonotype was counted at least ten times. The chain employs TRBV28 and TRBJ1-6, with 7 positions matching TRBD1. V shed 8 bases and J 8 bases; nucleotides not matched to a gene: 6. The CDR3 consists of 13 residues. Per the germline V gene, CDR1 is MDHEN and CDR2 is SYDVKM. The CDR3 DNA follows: TGTGCCAGCGGGACAGCCACCGATTCACCCCTCCACTTT. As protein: CASGTATDSPLHF.

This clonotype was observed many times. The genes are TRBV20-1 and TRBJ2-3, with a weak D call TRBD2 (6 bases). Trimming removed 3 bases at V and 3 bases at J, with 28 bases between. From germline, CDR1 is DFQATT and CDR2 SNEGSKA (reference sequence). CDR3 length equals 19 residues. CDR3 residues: CSASSIWGSGDGATDTQYF. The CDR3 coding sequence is TGCAGTGCTAGCTCAATTTGGGGGTCGGGAGACGGTGCGACAGATACGCAGTATTTT.

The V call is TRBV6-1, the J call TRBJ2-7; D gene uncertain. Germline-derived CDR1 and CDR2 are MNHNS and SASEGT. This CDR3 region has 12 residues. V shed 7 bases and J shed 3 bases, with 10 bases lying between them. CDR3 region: CASNYTSYEQYF. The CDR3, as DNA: TGTGCCAGCAACTATACAAGCTACGAGCAGTACTTC.